Presented here are 18 T cell receptor beta chains from one specimen sequenced in a study of cytomegalovirus exposure and HLA in healthy donors. The PCR ran on 60 Vbeta and 13 Jbeta primers. Here immunoSEQ multiplex PCR was the method, and the copy in TCRdb shows in-frame clones only, minus some. The profile shows about 250,000 clones, roughly two thirds of them singletons. The material sequenced was PBMCs. All receptors derive from a female donor in good health and CMV-seronegative.

The V call is TRBV4-1, the J call TRBJ2-2, with 13 bases aligning to TRBD2. The length of the CDR3 is 18 residues. V trimming: 0 bases; J trimming: 4 bases; junction bases outside the gene matches: 5. Germline CDR1 is MGHRA and CDR2 is YSYEKL. The CDR3 spells CASSQELAGGVGTGELFF. CDR3 sequence (DNA): TGCGCCAGCAGCCAAGAACTAGCGGGAGGGGTGGGCACCGGGGAGCTGTTTTTT.

This chain joins TRBV11-3 and TRBJ1-1, with D unresolved. The CDR3 has 11 residues. Germline V CDR1 and CDR2: SGHNT, YENEEA. V lost 2 bases to trimming and J lost 7 bases, with 5 bases between them. The CDR3 is CASSLKHEAFF. The CDR3 DNA follows: TGTGCCAGCAGCTTAAAACATGAAGCTTTCTTT.

V is TRBV19 and J is TRBJ2-2; TRBD1 agrees at 9 bases. CDR1 and CDR2 from the germline V gene are LNHDA and SQIVND (reference sequence). The ends lost 11 bases at V and 5 bases at J; junction bases unmatched: 0. The CDR3 has 11 residues. The CDR3 spells CAGQGTGELFF. Here the CDR3 DNA reads TGTGCCGGACAGGGGACCGGGGAGCTGTTTTTT. The variable domain in full, with the rest retrieved from reference TRBV19 and TRBJ2-2, is DGGITQSPKYLFRKEGQNVTLSCEQNLNHDAMYWYRQDPGQGLRLIYYSQIVNDFQKGDIAEGYSVSREKKESFPLTVTSAQKNPTAFYLCAGQGTGELFFGEGSRLTVL.

The chain has TRBV4-2 and TRBJ2-5; 10 nucleotides line up with TRBD2. Near its end, the DNA agrees better with TRBJ2-7, so the J call may be wrong. The CDR3 consists of 15 residues. CDR1 LGHNA and CDR2 YNFKEQ come from the germline V gene. The CDR3 sequence: CASSQEPSGSYEQYF. Here the CDR3 DNA reads TGTGCCAGCAGCCAAGAGCCTAGCGGGAGCTACGAGCAGTACTTC.

The rearrangement joins TRBV5-3 to TRBJ1-2; D is unresolved. TRBV5-3 is an ORF, with its function uncertain. Trimming removed 0 bases at V and 0 bases at J, with 18 bases between. The CDR3 has 18 residues. This chain's CDR3 is CARSLGGASMTTNYGYTF. In DNA, the CDR3 is TGTGCCAGAAGCTTGGGAGGCGCGTCGATGACTACTAACTATGGCTACACCTTC.

The chain recombines TRBV28 with TRBJ1-2; D is perhaps TRBD1 (5 bases). This CDR3 has 12 amino acids. V lost 6 bases and J 4 bases, leaving 9 bases between the germline ends. Germline V gives CDR1 MDHEN, CDR2 SYDVKM. Written as DNA, the CDR3 is TGTGCCAGCAGCCGGGGGTCCTATGGCTACACCTTC. Translated, it gives CASSRGSYGYTF.

CDR3: CASSPIPGLASEQYF. DNA of the CDR3: TGTGCCAGCAGTCCGATCCCGGGACTAGCAAGCGAGCAGTACTTC. V usage is TRBV27 and J usage is TRBJ2-7; 9 bases line up with TRBD2. CDR3 length: 15 residues. Germline loops: CDR1 MNHEY, CDR2 SMNVEV (reference sequence). The ends lost 5 bases at V and 6 bases at J; junction bases unmatched: 11.

V usage is TRBV2 and J usage is TRBJ1-2; D is undetermined. There are 11 residues in the CDR3. V was pared by 5 bases and J by 4 bases, with 5 bases between. CDR1 and CDR2 from the germline V gene are SNHLY and FYNNEI. CDR3 protein: CASSSIYGYTF. Here the CDR3 DNA reads TGTGCCAGCAGTTCAATCTATGGCTACACCTTC.

This clone was seen a few times. In DNA, the CDR3 is TGTGCCAGCAGCTTAGTAGGGCGGGACGGGACCTACAATGAGCAGTTCTTC. It encodes CASSLVGRDGTYNEQFF. The J gene is TRBJ2-1, the V gene TRBV7-8; perhaps TRBD2 as D (6 bases). Germline CDR1 is SGHVS and CDR2 is FQNEAQ. V dropped 1 base and J dropped 2 bases, with 15 bases sitting between them. The CDR3 length is 17 residues.

CDR3 protein: CASSQGQGTYEQYF. The CDR3 DNA reads as TGTGCCAGCTCACAGGGACAGGGTACCTACGAGCAGTACTTC. The V call is TRBV18, the J call TRBJ2-7, with 9 bases that match TRBD1. This CDR3 contains 14 residues. Germline-derived CDR1 and CDR2 are KGHSH and LQKENI. J lost 2 bases, V lost 4 bases, and 3 bases had no gene match.

The rearrangement joins TRBV5-8 to TRBJ1-1, with TRBD1 matching over 10 bases. This CDR3 contains 14 residues. Germline V gene data show CDR1 as SGHTS and CDR2 as YDEGEE. Trimming cost V 7 bases and J 5 bases; bases outside gene matches: 8. The DNA for the CDR3 is TGTGCCAGCGACGTCGACAGGGGGCGGACTGAAGCTTTCTTT. It specifies CASDVDRGRTEAFF.

The count of this clone is one. The chain links TRBV11-2 to TRBJ2-3; 8 bases align to TRBD1. V lost 5 bases, J lost 4 bases, and 8 bases stayed unmatched. The CDR3 is 15 amino acids. CDR1 SGHAT and CDR2 FQNNGV come from the germline V gene. The CDR3 region is CASSEQGAQSDTQYF. The CDR3 coding sequence is TGTGCCAGCAGCGAGCAGGGGGCGCAATCAGATACGCAGTATTTT.

The V call is TRBV2, the J call TRBJ2-1; a possible D gene is TRBD2 (6 bases). With 8 bases removed from V and 5 bases from J, the gap between germline ends came to 10 bases. CDR1 is SNHLY, CDR2 FYNNEI, per germline. This CDR3 spans 12 amino acids. The CDR3 DNA reads TGTGCCAGCCCGGGACTCAACAATGAGCAGTTCTTC. It is translated as CASPGLNNEQFF.

This chain joins TRBV2 and TRBJ1-5, with 7 bases lining up with TRBD1. Germline V gives CDR1 SNHLY, CDR2 FYNNEI. The CDR3 runs to 14 residues. After removal of 4 bases from V and 6 bases from J, the junction contained 6 bases not matched to a gene. In DNA, the CDR3 is TGTGCCAGCAGTGGGACAGGTGGAGGTCAGCCCCAGCATTTT. It encodes CASSGTGGGQPQHF.

This clone was observed a handful of times. This chain connects TRBV5-4 to TRBJ2-2; D unclear. CDR1 is SGHNT, CDR2 YYREEE, per germline (reference sequence). The V gene lost 0 bases and the J gene lost 4 bases, with 7 bases spanning the gap. The CDR3 loop spans 14 amino acids. The CDR3 DNA reads as TGTGCCAGCAGCTTGGAACTTTTCACCGGGGAGCTGTTTTTT. Its protein product is CASSLELFTGELFF. Filled out from reference TRBV5-4 and TRBJ2-2, the complete variable domain reads ETGVTQSPTHLIKTRGQQVTLRCSSQSGHNTVSWYQQALGQGPQFIFQYYREEENGRGNFPPRFSGLQFPNYSSELNVNALELDDSALYLCASSLELFTGELFFGEGSRLTVL.

The chain uses TRBV28 and TRBJ2-3, with 10 bases matching TRBD2. Germline CDR1 reads MDHEN; CDR2 reads SYDVKM. Losses at the gene ends were 6 bases for V and 2 bases for J; bases not matched to a gene: 8. This CDR3 region has 16 residues. CDR3 protein: CASREASGSLTDTQYF. DNA for the CDR3: TGTGCCAGCAGAGAGGCTAGCGGGAGTCTCACAGATACGCAGTATTTT.

In its sample, this clone was seen a few times. The chain is built from TRBV19 and TRBJ2-7; 7 bases match TRBD1. The V gene's germline CDR1 is LNHDA and CDR2 SQIVND (reference sequence). V trimming: 4 bases; J trimming: 3 bases; junction bases outside the gene matches: 6. The CDR3 consists of 14 residues. The CDR3 here is CASSTHTGDYEQYF. The CDR3 DNA is TGTGCCAGTAGTACCCACACAGGGGACTACGAGCAGTACTTC.

With respect to this clone: Other DNA sequences in the sample encode the same CDR3. The chain recombines TRBV29-1 with TRBJ2-7, with a weak D call TRBD1 (5 bases). The CDR3 extends over 11 amino acids. CDR1 SQVTM and CDR2 ANQGSEA come from the germline V gene. V shed 5 bases and J shed 3 bases, with 8 bases lying between them. The CDR3 sequence is CSVLGDYEQYF. CDR3 DNA: TGCAGCGTTTTAGGGGACTACGAGCAGTACTTC.